This section outlines one T cell receptor (beta chain) sequence together with its context. As processed by the authors: Reference gene primer amplification in the assay estimated nucleated cell counts. Profiled with immunoSEQ multiplex PCR; TCRdb holds only in-frame clones, not every one. Clone size and the V and J calls come from that table; the DNA yielded D and trimming. Of 150,000 to 200,000 clones in the sample, more than 65% are singletons; the top ten hold 11% to 15%. Germline V CDR1 and CDR2: MDHEN, SYDVKM. The V and J ends lost 2 bases and 0 bases respectively, with 10 bases between them. CDR3 length: 15 amino acids. The sample is drawn from a study of blood T cell repertoires in COVID-19. Study as a whole: Donors in the United States, Italy and Spain gave samples during acute or convalescent COVID-19. T cells, B-cell-depleted T cells, or PBMCs supplied cDNA or gDNA.

This chain uses TRBV28 with TRBJ1-2; D gene unclear. This sequence originates from an elderly woman with acute or convalescent COVID-19. The source material was peripheral blood. Here the CDR3 reads CASSLVGGPNYGYTF. CDR3 DNA: TGTGCCAGCAGTTTAGTGGGAGGCCCTAACTATGGCTACACCTTC.